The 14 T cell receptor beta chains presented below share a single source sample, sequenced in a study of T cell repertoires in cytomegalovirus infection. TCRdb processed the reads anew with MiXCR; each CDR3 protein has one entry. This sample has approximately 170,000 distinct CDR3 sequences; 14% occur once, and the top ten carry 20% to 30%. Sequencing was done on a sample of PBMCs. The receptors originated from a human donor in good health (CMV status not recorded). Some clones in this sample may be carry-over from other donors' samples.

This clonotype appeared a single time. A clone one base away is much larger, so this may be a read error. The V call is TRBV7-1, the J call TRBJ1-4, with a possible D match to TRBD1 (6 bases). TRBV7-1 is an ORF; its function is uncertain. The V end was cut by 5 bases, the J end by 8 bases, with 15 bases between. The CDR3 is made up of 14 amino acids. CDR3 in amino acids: CASSGGLPREKLFF. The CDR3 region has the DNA TGTGCCAGCAGCGGGGGCCTCCCGCGGGAAAAACTGTTTTTT.

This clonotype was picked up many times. Written as DNA, the CDR3 is TGCAGCGTTGAATTGACGGGAAGGGTTGAGAGCACTGAAGCTTTCTTT. Encoded protein: CSVELTGRVESTEAFF. The chain is built from TRBV29-1 and TRBJ1-1; D is unresolved. V was pared by 2 bases and J by 4 bases, with 20 bases between. Germline CDR1 SQVTM, CDR2 ANQGSEA. This CDR3 has 16 amino acids.

The CDR3 reads CASSPFTGGWGTEAFF. The CDR3 DNA reads as TGTGCCAGCAGCCCCTTCACAGGGGGTTGGGGCACTGAAGCTTTCTTT. The chain has TRBV12-3 or TRBV12-4 and TRBJ1-1; the match to TRBD1 covers 8 bases. CDR3 length: 16 amino acids. J was trimmed by 4 bases and V by 6 bases; bases with no gene match: 13.

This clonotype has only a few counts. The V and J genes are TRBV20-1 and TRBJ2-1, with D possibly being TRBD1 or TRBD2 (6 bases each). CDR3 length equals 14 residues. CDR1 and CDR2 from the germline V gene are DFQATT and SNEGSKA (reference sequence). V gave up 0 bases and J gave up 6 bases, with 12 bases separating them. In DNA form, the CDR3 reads TGCAGTGCTAGAGATGGAGGGGGTCGCAATGAGCAGTTCTTC. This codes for CSARDGGGRNEQFF.

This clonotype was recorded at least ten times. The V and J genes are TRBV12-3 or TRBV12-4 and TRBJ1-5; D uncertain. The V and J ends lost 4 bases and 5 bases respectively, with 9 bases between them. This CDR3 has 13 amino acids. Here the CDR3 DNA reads TGTGCCAGCAGTTACGCAGGAGATCAGCCCCAGCATTTT. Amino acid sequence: CASSYAGDQPQHF.

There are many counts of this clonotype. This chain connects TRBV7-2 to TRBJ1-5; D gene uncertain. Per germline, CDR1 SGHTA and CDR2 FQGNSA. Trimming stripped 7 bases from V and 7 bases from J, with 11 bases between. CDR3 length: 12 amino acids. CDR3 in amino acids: CASTLLGQPQHF. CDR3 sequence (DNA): TGTGCCAGCACGCTCTTAGGGCAGCCCCAGCATTTT. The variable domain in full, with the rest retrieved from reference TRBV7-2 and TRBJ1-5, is GAGVSQSPSNKVTEKGKDVELRCDPISGHTALYWYRQSLGQGLEFLIYFQGNSAPDKSGLPSDRFSAERTGGSVSTLTIQRTQQEDSAVYLCASTLLGQPQHFGDGTRLSIL.

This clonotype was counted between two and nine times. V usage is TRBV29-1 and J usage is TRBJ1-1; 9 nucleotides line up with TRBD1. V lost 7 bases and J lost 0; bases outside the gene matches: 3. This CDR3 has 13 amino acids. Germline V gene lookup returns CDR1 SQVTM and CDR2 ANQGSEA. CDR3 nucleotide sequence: TGCAGCGGGGGACAGGGAATGAACACTGAAGCTTTCTTT. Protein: CSGGQGMNTEAFF.

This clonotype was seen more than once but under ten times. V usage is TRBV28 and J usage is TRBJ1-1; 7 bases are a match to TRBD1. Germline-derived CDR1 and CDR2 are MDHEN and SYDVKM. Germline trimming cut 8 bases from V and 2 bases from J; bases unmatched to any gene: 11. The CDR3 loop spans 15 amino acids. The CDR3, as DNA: TGTGCCAGCGGAGGGGCAGGGGGAGGTAACACTGAAGCTTTCTTT. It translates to CASGGAGGGNTEAFF.

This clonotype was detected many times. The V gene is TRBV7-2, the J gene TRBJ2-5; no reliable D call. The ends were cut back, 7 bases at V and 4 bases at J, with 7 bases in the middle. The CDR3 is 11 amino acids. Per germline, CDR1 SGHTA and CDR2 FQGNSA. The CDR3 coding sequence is TGTGCCAGCACCTCGCGAGAGACCCAGTACTTC. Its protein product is CASTSRETQYF.

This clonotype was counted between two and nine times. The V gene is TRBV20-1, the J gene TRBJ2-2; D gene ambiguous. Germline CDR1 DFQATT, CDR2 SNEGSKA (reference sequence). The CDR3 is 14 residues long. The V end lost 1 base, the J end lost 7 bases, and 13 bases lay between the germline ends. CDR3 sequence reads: CSARGGLGIGELFF. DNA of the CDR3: TGCAGTGCTAGAGGAGGTTTAGGGATCGGGGAGCTGTTTTTT.

CDR3 DNA sequence: TGCAGCGCACATTATCAGAGCACCAGGGGGAACTACGAGCAGTACTTC. Translating gives CSAHYQSTRGNYEQYF. V usage is TRBV29-1 and J usage is TRBJ2-7; TRBD1 aligns across 7 bases. Trimming cost V 7 bases and J 3 bases; bases outside gene matches: 18. Germline V gives CDR1 SQVTM, CDR2 ANQGSEA. This CDR3 is 16 amino acids long.

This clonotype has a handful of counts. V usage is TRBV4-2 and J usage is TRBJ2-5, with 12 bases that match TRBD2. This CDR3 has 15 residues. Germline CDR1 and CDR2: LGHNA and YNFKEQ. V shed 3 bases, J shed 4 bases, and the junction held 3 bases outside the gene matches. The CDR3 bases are TGTGCCAGCAGCCAGCTAGCGGGGGGGCCAGAGACCCAGTACTTC. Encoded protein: CASSQLAGGPETQYF.

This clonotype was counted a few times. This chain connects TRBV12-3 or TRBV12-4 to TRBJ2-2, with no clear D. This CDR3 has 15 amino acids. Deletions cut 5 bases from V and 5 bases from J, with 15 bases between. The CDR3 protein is CASSPMSGITGELFF. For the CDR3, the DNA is TGTGCCAGCAGTCCGATGAGTGGAATTACCGGGGAGCTGTTTTTT.

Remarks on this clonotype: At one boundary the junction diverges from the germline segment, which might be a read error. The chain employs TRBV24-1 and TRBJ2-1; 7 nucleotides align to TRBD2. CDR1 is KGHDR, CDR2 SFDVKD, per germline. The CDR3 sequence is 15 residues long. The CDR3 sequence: CATAGGRESYKEQFF. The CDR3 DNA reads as TGTGCCACCGCCGGAGGGAGGGAATCCTACAAAGAGCAGTTCTTC.